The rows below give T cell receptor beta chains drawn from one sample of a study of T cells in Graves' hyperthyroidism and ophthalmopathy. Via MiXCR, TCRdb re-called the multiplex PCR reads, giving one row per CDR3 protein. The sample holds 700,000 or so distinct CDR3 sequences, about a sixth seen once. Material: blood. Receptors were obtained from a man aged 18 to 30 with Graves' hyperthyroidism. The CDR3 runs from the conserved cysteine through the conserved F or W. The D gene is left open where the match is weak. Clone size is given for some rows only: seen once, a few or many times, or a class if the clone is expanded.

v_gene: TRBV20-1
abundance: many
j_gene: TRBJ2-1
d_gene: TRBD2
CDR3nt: TGCAGTGCTAGAGGGGGGAGGGCCCTCGGGAATGAGCAGTTCTTC
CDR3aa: CSARGGRALGNEQFF

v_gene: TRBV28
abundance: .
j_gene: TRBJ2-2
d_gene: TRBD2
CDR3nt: TGTGCCAGCAGCCCTAGCGGGAGAGGGACCGGGGAGCTGTTTTTT
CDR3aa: CASSPSGRGTGELFF

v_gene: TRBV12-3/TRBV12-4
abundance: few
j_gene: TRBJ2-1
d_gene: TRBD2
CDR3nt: TGTGCCAGCACCCCAGGACTAGCGGGAGCCTACAATGAGCAGTTCTTC
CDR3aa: CASTPGLAGAYNEQFF

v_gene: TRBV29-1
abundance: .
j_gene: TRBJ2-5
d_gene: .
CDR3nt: TGCAGCGTTGATGGACTCATTACACTAGAGACCCAGTACTTC
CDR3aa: CSVDGLITLETQYF

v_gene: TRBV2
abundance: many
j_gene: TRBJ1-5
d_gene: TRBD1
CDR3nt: TGTGCCAGCAGTAGGGACAGAGGGGACAATCAGCCCCAGCATTTT
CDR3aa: CASSRDRGDNQPQHF

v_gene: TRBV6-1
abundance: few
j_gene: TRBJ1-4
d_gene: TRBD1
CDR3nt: TGTGCCAGCAGGGACTACAGGGGGCTTTCTGAAAAACTGTTTTTT
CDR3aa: CASRDYRGLSEKLFF

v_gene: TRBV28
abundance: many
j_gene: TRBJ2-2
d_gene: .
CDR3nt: TGTGCCAGCAGGGCGACCGGGGAGCTGTTTTTT
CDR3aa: CASRATGELFF

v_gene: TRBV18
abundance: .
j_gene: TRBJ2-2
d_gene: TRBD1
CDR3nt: TGTGCCAGCTCACCCCTGACAGGGGGCGGCACCGGGGAGCTGTTTTTT
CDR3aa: CASSPLTGGGTGELFF

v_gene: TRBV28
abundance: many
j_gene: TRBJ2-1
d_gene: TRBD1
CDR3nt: TGTGCCAGCTGCCAAGCCGGGACAGGGTGGAATGAGCAGTTCTTC
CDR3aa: CASCQAGTGWNEQFF

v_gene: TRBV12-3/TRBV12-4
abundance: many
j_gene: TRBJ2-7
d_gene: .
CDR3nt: TGTGCCAGCAGAGTCGGGTACGAGCAGTACTTC
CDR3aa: CASRVGYEQYF

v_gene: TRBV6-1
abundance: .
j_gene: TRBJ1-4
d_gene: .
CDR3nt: TGTGCCAGCAGTTACAGGGCAGCTGCGGCTAATGAAAAACTGTTTTTT
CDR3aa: CASSYRAAAANEKLFF

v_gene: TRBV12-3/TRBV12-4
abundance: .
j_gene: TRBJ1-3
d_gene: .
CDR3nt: TGTGCCAGCAGTTTAGCCTCCCCTGGAAACATCATATATTTT
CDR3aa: CASSLASPGNIIYF

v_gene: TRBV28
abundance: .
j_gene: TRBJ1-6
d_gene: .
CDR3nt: TGTGCCAGCTCTGCCCGTGACAATTCACCCCTCCACTTT
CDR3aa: CASSARDNSPLHF

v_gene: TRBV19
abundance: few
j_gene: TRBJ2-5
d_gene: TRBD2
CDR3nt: TGTGCCAGTAGTACTGGGACTAGTGGCGTAGAGACCCAGTACTTC
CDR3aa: CASSTGTSGVETQYF

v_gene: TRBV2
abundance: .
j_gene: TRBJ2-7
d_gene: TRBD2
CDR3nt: TGTGCCAGCAGTTCGACTAGCGATTACGAGCAGTACTTC
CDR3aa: CASSSTSDYEQYF

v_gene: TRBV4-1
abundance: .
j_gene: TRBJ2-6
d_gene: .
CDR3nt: TGCGCCAGCAGCAAAATAGGGGAAGCAGGGGCCAACGTCCTGACTTTC
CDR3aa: CASSKIGEAGANVLTF

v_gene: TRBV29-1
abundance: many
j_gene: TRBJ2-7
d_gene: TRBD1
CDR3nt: TGCAGCGTTCCCCGCACCGGGACAGGGGGAAACGAGCAGTACTTC
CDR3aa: CSVPRTGTGGNEQYF

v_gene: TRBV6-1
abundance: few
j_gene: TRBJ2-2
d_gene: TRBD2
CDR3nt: TGTGCCAGCAAGGGACTAGCGGGAACCACCGGGGAGCTGTTTTTT
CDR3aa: CASKGLAGTTGELFF

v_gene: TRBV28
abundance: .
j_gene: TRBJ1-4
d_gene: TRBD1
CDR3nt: TGTGCCAGCAGTTGGACAGGGTTGAATGAAAAACTGTTTTTT
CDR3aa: CASSWTGLNEKLFF

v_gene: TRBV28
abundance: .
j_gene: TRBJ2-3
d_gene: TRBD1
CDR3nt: TGTGCCAGCAGCCTCGGGACAGGGGGTGAGGATACGCAGTATTTT
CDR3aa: CASSLGTGGEDTQYF

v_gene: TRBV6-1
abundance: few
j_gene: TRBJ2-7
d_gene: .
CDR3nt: TGTGCCAGCAGTGATCCGTCGGGACAGGGGACTAGCGGTAACTACGAGCAGTACTTC
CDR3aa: CASSDPSGQGTSGNYEQYF

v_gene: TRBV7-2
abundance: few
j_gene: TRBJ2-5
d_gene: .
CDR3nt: TGTGCCAGCAGCTTATCCTGGCCCGGCGAGACCCAGTACTTC
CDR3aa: CASSLSWPGETQYF

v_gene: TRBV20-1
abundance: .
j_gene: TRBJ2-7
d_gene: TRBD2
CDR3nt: TGCAGTGCTAGAGATCCAGGACTAGGCTCCTACGAGCAGTACTTC
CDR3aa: CSARDPGLGSYEQYF